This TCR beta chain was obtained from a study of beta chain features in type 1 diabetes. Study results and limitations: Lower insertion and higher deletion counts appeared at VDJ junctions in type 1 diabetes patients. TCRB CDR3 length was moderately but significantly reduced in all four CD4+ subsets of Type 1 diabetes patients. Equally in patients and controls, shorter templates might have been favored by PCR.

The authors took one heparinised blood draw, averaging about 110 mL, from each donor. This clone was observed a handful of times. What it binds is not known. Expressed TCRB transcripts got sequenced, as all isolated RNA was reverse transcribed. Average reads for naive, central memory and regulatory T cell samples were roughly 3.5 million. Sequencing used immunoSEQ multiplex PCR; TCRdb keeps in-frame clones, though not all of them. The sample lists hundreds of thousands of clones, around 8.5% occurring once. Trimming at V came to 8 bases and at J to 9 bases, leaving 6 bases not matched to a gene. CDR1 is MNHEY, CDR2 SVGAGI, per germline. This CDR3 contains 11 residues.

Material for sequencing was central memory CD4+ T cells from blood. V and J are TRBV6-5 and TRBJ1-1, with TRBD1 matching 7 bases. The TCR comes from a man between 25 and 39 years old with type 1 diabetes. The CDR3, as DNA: TGTGCCAGCGCTGAGACAGGGCAAGCTTTCTTT. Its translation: CASAETGQAFF.